In its sample, the clone carrying this T cell receptor beta chain was seen many times. CDR1 is MNHEY and CDR2 is SVGEGT in the germline V gene. The CDR3 sequence is 14 residues long. J was trimmed by 4 bases and V by 5 bases; bases with no gene match: 4. The data were taken from a study of T cells in Graves' hyperthyroidism and ophthalmopathy. RNA transcripts yielded amplified TCR beta CDR3 regions. The study used the HTBI primer set for a first-round RT-PCR of the TCR CDR3. TCRdb passed the multiplex PCR reads through MiXCR, listing each CDR3 protein once. The profile shows hundreds of thousands of distinct CDR3 sequences, roughly 15% of them singletons.

J is TRBJ1-2 and V is TRBV6-2 or TRBV6-3; the match to TRBD1 covers 10 bases. Material for sequencing was blood. The sequence came from a woman in her thirties or forties with Graves' ophthalmopathy. CDR3 nucleotide sequence: TGTGCCAGCAGTAGAGACAGGGGGCTCTATGGCTACACCTTC. Translating gives CASSRDRGLYGYTF.